The clone carrying this TCR beta chain has more than one count but fewer than ten. These data are taken from a study of T-cell reconstitution after alpha-beta-depleted transplantation in children. Germline assignment: CDR1 SQVTM and CDR2 ANQGSEA. CDR3 length: 13 residues. V lost 7 bases to trimming and J lost 6 bases, with 17 bases between them. Unique molecular identifiers were incorporated when the TCRbeta library was constructed. From the PCR reads, TCRdb called clonotypes with MiXCR, one entry per CDR3 protein. The repertoire includes a few hundred thousand distinct CDR3 sequences, around 12% of them detected once, and less than 6.5% sits in the top ten.

The V call is TRBV29-1, the J call TRBJ2-3; possible D gene TRBD2, 5 bases. The sample in question was PBMCs from the stem cell graft donor, obtained from the stem cell graft. The source is a human donor who donated a stem cell graft to a child with combined immunodeficiency. The CDR3 is CSATRGLGDTQYF. Here the CDR3 DNA reads TGCAGCGCTACTAGAGGTTTGGGGGATACGCAGTATTTT.